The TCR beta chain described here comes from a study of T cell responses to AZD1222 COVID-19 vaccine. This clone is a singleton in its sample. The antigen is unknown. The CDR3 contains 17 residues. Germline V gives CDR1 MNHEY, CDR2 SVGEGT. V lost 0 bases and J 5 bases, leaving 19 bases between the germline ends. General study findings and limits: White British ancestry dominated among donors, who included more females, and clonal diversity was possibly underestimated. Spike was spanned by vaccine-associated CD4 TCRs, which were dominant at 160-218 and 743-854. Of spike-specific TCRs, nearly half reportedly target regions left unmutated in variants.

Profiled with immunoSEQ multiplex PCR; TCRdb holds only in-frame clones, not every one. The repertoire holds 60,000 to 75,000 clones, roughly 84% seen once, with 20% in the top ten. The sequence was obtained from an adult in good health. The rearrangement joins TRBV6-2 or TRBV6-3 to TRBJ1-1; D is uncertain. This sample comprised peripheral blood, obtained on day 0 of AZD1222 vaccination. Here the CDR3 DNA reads TGTGCCAGCAGTTACTCGGCCGAGGCGGGGTCGAAAACTGAAGCTTTCTTT. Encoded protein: CASSYSAEAGSKTEAFF.